The 28 T cell receptor beta chains below all came from one sample that was sequenced in a study of primary melanoma T cells and metastatic recurrence. TCRdb's table, derived via immunoSEQ multiplex PCR, lists solely in-frame clones and lacks some. Its table lists 70 to 85 clones. The sequencing sample was made of melanoma tumor tissue. These receptors all stem from a human donor with melanoma.

The rearrangement joins TRBV19 to TRBJ1-5, with D perhaps matching TRBD1 (5 bases). The V gene lost 7 bases and the J gene lost 5 bases, with 15 bases spanning the gap. CDR1 is LNHDA, CDR2 SQIVND, per germline (reference sequence). The CDR3 spans 14 residues. CDR3 DNA: TGTGCCAGTAAGGGGCAGCTAAAGGATCAGCCCCAGCATTTT. This codes for CASKGQLKDQPQHF.

V gene TRBV5-1 combines with J gene TRBJ2-7, with 8 bases that match TRBD1. V lost 4 bases and J lost 5; bases outside the gene matches: 8. Germline loops: CDR1 SGHRS, CDR2 YFSETQ. The CDR3 is 14 residues long. This chain's CDR3 is CASSIGQGAHEQYF. CDR3 in DNA: TGCGCCAGCAGCATAGGACAGGGTGCGCACGAGCAGTACTTC.

The rearrangement links TRBV29-1 to TRBJ1-2; tentative D call: TRBD1 (6 bases). CDR3 length: 13 amino acids. The germline V and J ends were trimmed by 3 bases and 3 bases, with 11 bases remaining between them. CDR1 is SQVTM and CDR2 is ANQGSEA in the germline V gene. The CDR3 loop is CSVDGQLDYGYTF. The CDR3 nucleotides are TGCAGCGTTGATGGACAGCTCGACTATGGCTACACCTTC.

The CDR3 loop reads CASSIVSGANVLTF. The CDR3 DNA reads TGTGCCAGTAGTATAGTTTCTGGGGCCAACGTCCTGACTTTC. The chain couples TRBV19 to TRBJ2-6, with unresolved D. Germline CDR1 and CDR2: LNHDA and SQIVND (reference sequence). V lost 1 base and J lost 1, with 2 bases in between. The CDR3 contains 14 residues.

This chain connects TRBV6-8 to TRBJ1-1; possibly TRBD1 for D (6 bases). CDR1 is MNHGY, CDR2 SAAAGT, per germline. Deletions cut 8 bases from V and 5 bases from J, with 15 bases between. The CDR3 spans 13 residues. CDR3 sequence reads: CASSTRRGTEAFF. The CDR3 DNA follows: TGTGCCAGCTCGACTCGGAGGGGGACTGAAGCTTTCTTT.

The chain combines TRBV30 with TRBJ2-5; tentative D call: TRBD2 (7 bases). Germline loops: CDR1 GTSNPN, CDR2 SVGIG (reference sequence). This CDR3 has 15 residues. V dropped 0 bases and J dropped 5 bases, with 16 bases sitting between them. The CDR3 nucleotides are TGTGCCTGGAGTGTACTGGGGGGGCGGAGGGAGACCCAGTACTTC. Its translation: CAWSVLGGRRETQYF. The whole variable domain, filled in from reference TRBV30 and TRBJ2-5, reads SQTIHQWPATLVQPVGSPLSLECTVEGTSNPNLYWYRQAAGRGLQLLFYSVGIGQISSEVPQNLSASRPQDRQFILSSKKLLLSDSGFYLCAWSVLGGRRETQYFGPGTRLLVL.

The chain links TRBV28 to TRBJ2-5, with TRBD1 matching over 10 bases. Looked up from germline, CDR1 is MDHEN and CDR2 is SYDVKM. Germline trimming cut 3 bases from V and 2 bases from J; bases unmatched to any gene: 6. The CDR3 is made up of 16 amino acids. The CDR3 protein is CASSFLGTGVQETQYF. CDR3 DNA: TGTGCCAGCAGTTTCCTAGGGACAGGGGTGCAAGAGACCCAGTACTTC.

This clone was picked up a small number of times. No DNA is shown, since the ends of the CDR3 on it are uncertain; the CDR3 is the one TCRdb lists. The chain couples TRBV6-8 to TRBJ2-2; no check of the table's D call, TRBD2, against the DNA was made. The CDR3 is made up of 12 amino acids, end residues included. In germline, CDR1 is MNHGY, CDR2 SAAAGT. This CDR3 reads CATRLRAGELFF.

In this sample, this clone turned up once. The chain joins TRBV1 to TRBJ2-6; TRBD2, the table's D call, was not compared with the DNA. TRBV1 is a known pseudogene. The CDR3 is 18 amino acids. The CDR3 nucleotides are TGCACCAGCAGGAGCGATGGTTTGTGCACAAAGCGGGCCAACGTCCTGACTTTC. The encoded protein is CTSRSDGLCTKRANVLTF.

The V call is TRBV30, the J call TRBJ2-1; D is uncertain. The CDR3 totals 16 residues. Trimming took 2 bases from V and 8 from J, leaving 22 bases between them. The V gene's germline CDR1 is GTSNPN and CDR2 SVGIG (reference sequence). The CDR3 region is CAWSNRYSPRSDEQFF. CDR3 DNA: TGTGCCTGGAGTAACAGATACTCTCCGAGGTCAGATGAGCAGTTCTTC.

The chain combines TRBV1 with TRBJ1-3; whether TRBD1, the table's D call, matches the DNA was not checked. TRBV1 is deemed a pseudogene. The CDR3 totals 13 residues. CDR3 amino acids: CASSRPGGNTIYF. CDR3 sequence (DNA): TGCGCCAGCAGCCGACCAGGGGGAAACACCATATATTTT.

The J gene is TRBJ2-3, the V gene TRBV11-3; TRBD1 or TRBD2 may be the D gene (5 bases each). The V gene's germline CDR1 is SGHNT and CDR2 YENEEA. Trimming pared 3 bases from V and 0 bases from J, leaving 13 bases between. The CDR3 consists of 16 residues. CDR3: CASSLPRGYSTDTQYF. CDR3 coding DNA: TGTGCCAGCAGCTTGCCCCGGGGCTATAGCACAGATACGCAGTATTTT.

V is TRBV18 and J is TRBJ2-6; D may be TRBD2 (7 bases). The CDR3 contains 19 residues. V lost 6 bases and J lost 1, with 22 bases in between. Per germline, CDR1 KGHSH and CDR2 LQKENI. Here the CDR3 DNA reads TGTGCCAGCTCCGACTTAGGGGGGGACACCTATTCTGGGGCCAACGTCCTGACTTTC. This sequence encodes CASSDLGGDTYSGANVLTF.

The chain couples TRBV30 to TRBJ2-7; 7 bases match TRBD1. The CDR3 loop spans 14 amino acids. V lost 3 bases, J lost 4 bases, and 9 bases stayed unmatched. In germline, CDR1 is GTSNPN, CDR2 SVGIG (reference sequence). This CDR3 is CAWRERDSEYEQYF. The CDR3 DNA follows: TGTGCCTGGAGAGAGAGGGACAGCGAGTACGAGCAGTACTTC. Looking up the rest from reference TRBV30 and TRBJ2-7 gives the full variable domain: SQTIHQWPATLVQPVGSPLSLECTVEGTSNPNLYWYRQAAGRGLQLLFYSVGIGQISSEVPQNLSASRPQDRQFILSSKKLLLSDSGFYLCAWRERDSEYEQYFGPGTRLTVT.

This clone was seen only a few times. The gene calls are TRBV18 and TRBJ2-5; D is ambiguous. The germline CDR1 and CDR2 sequences are KGHSH and LQKENI. The germline V and J ends were trimmed by 6 bases and 4 bases, with 12 bases remaining between them. CDR3 size: 13 residues. As DNA, the CDR3 is TGTGCCAGCTCCCGCGACACGGGAGAGACCCAGTACTTC. Amino acids: CASSRDTGETQYF.

V and J are TRBV28 and TRBJ2-2; D remains unclear. Germline CDR1 and CDR2: MDHEN and SYDVKM. The CDR3 is made up of 12 amino acids. V was pared by 6 bases and J by 6 bases, with 8 bases between. The CDR3 reads CASRPQAGELFF. Written as DNA, the CDR3 is TGTGCCAGCAGACCCCAGGCCGGGGAGCTGTTTTTT.

The CDR3 DNA reads TGTGCCAGCAGTAGGAGCATCGGAAAGACCTATGGCTACACCTTC. Protein product: CASSRSIGKTYGYTF. The genes are TRBV6-8 and TRBJ1-2; no definite D call. Germline V gives CDR1 MNHGY, CDR2 SAAAGT. CDR3 length: 15 amino acids. Trimming shortened V by 5 bases and J by 4 bases, and 17 bases separated the two germline ends.

The chain uses TRBV18 and TRBJ2-3; D is tentatively TRBD1 or TRBD2 (6 bases each). V lost 1 base to trimming and J lost 3 bases, with 11 bases between them. The CDR3 has 15 residues. The germline gives CDR1 KGHSH, CDR2 LQKENI. For the CDR3, the DNA is TGTGCCAGCTCACCACTGGGGGGCCAGACAGATACGCAGTATTTT. The encoded protein is CASSPLGGQTDTQYF.

V usage is TRBV15 and J usage is TRBJ1-3; TRBD1 is a possible D gene (5 bases). In germline, CDR1 is LNHNV, CDR2 YYDKDF (reference sequence). V lost 1 base to trimming and J lost 0 bases, with 13 bases between them. The CDR3 loop spans 17 amino acids. The CDR3: CATSRGGGYPSGNTIYF. In nucleotides, the CDR3 is TGTGCCACCAGCAGAGGGGGGGGGTATCCCTCTGGAAACACCATATATTTT.

The chain has TRBV5-1 and TRBJ2-1, with D perhaps being TRBD1 or TRBD2 (6 bases each). V lost 6 bases to trimming and J lost 0 bases, with 13 bases between them. In germline, CDR1 is SGHRS, CDR2 YFSETQ. CDR3 size: 15 residues. In DNA form, the CDR3 reads TGCGCCAGCAATAGGGGGGTGAGCTCCTACAATGAGCAGTTCTTC. This translates into CASNRGVSSYNEQFF. The full variable domain, rest sourced from reference TRBV5-1 and TRBJ2-1, is KAGVTQTPRYLIKTRGQQVTLSCSPISGHRSVSWYQQTPGQGLQFLFEYFSETQRNKGNFPGRFSGRQFSNSRSEMNVSTLELGDSALYLCASNRGVSSYNEQFFGPGTRLTVL.

The V call is TRBV28, the J call TRBJ1-2, with 7 bases identical to TRBD1. Germline CDR1 and CDR2: MDHEN and SYDVKM. The junction had 6 bases not matched to a gene; V was cut back by 6 bases and J by 8 bases. The CDR3 has 12 residues. This chain's CDR3 is CASSTDRWGYTF. DNA of the CDR3: TGTGCCAGCAGCACGGACAGGTGGGGCTACACCTTC.

The rearrangement links TRBV6-8 to TRBJ1-2; D unresolved. Germline loops: CDR1 MNHGY, CDR2 SAAAGT. Trimming pared 6 bases from V and 1 base from J, leaving 6 bases between. This CDR3 spans 12 amino acids. DNA for the CDR3: TGTGCCAGCAGCCCCAGTAACTATGGCTACACCTTC. Translating it yields CASSPSNYGYTF.

There are a few counts of this clone. J is TRBJ2-7 and V is TRBV28; D remains unclear. This CDR3 has 14 amino acids. Germline loops: CDR1 MDHEN, CDR2 SYDVKM. Trimming removed 2 bases from V and 0 bases from J, with 8 bases in between. The CDR3 is CASSLTSHSYEQYF. Written as DNA, the CDR3 is TGTGCCAGCAGTTTAACGTCCCACTCCTACGAGCAGTACTTC.

The chain combines TRBV11-3 with TRBJ2-3; TRBD1 matches at 7 bases. The germline gives CDR1 SGHNT, CDR2 YENEEA. Trimming removed 8 bases from V and 5 bases from J; junction bases left unmatched: 10. This CDR3 contains 14 residues. This CDR3 is CASYGTDYEDTQYF. CDR3 sequence (DNA): TGTGCCAGCTACGGGACAGATTACGAAGATACGCAGTATTTT.

The chain recombines TRBV30 with TRBJ2-7; 9 bases are a match to TRBD2. V lost 2 bases, J lost 2 bases, and 13 bases stayed unmatched. The germline CDR1 and CDR2 sequences are GTSNPN and SVGIG (reference sequence). The CDR3 has 17 amino acids. CDR3 in amino acids: CAWSPPPRLAVTYEQYF. For the CDR3, the DNA is TGTGCCTGGAGTCCCCCTCCGAGACTAGCGGTAACCTACGAGCAGTACTTC.

The chain has TRBV6-8 and TRBJ2-7, with D perhaps matching TRBD1 (5 bases). Trimming took 10 bases from V and 2 from J, leaving 21 bases between them. This CDR3 spans 15 amino acids. Germline-derived CDR1 and CDR2 are MNHGY and SAAAGT. Here the CDR3 reads CAISNGQQGAYEQYF. The CDR3 coding sequence is TGTGCCATCAGCAACGGGCAGCAAGGGGCCTACGAGCAGTACTTC.

The rearrangement links TRBV12-5 to TRBJ2-2, with 8 bases that match TRBD1. Germline V gives CDR1 LGHNT, CDR2 FRNRAP. CDR3 length: 14 amino acids. The CDR3 DNA sequence: TGTGCCAGCGCCAGGGGGCCCTTCACCGGGGAGCTGTTTTTT. It encodes CASARGPFTGELFF. Drawing the rest from reference TRBV12-5 and TRBJ2-2, the complete variable domain is DARVTQTPRHKVTEMGQEVTMRCQPILGHNTVFWYRQTMMQGLELLAYFRNRAPLDDSGMPKDRFSAEMPDATLATLKIQPSEPRDSAVYFCASARGPFTGELFFGEGSRLTVL.

This rearrangement joins TRBV29-1 to TRBJ1-1; TRBD1 agrees at 8 bases. The CDR3 spans 13 residues. V dropped 6 bases and J dropped 0; count of bases not matched to a gene: 3. CDR1 and CDR2 (germline): SQVTM, ANQGSEA. The CDR3 coding sequence is TGCAGCGTCAGACAGGGGATGAACACTGAAGCTTTCTTT. This translates into CSVRQGMNTEAFF. The full variable domain, completed using reference TRBV29-1 and TRBJ1-1, is SAVISQKPSRDICQRGTSLTIQCQVDSQVTMMFWYRQQPGQSLTLIATANQGSEATYESGFVIDKFPISRPNLTFSTLTVSNMSPEDSSIYLCSVRQGMNTEAFFGQGTRLTVV.